This TCR beta chain was identified during a study of patients and donors after allogeneic stem cell transplantation. TCRdb re-called the RT-PCR reads with MiXCR, one entry per CDR3 protein. The sample comprises approximately 150,000 distinct CDR3 sequences, approximately 24% of which are singletons, and about 25% rests with the top ten. V dropped 4 bases and J dropped 5 bases, with 15 bases sitting between them. This CDR3 contains 15 residues. Per germline, CDR1 SGHTA and CDR2 FQGTGA. Material: blood, either unsorted or a sorted T cell fraction (not recorded which). The V gene is TRBV7-3, the J gene TRBJ2-1; D tentatively fits TRBD1 or TRBD2 (5 bases each). The receptor was isolated from a human donor who was either an allogeneic HSCT recipient or a stem cell or donor lymphocyte infusion donor (not recorded which). It is not recorded whose cells these are; they may come from a transplant donor. The CDR3 DNA reads as TGTGCCAGCAGCTCAATCCGGGACCCTAACAATGAGCAGTTCTTC. Its translation is CASSSIRDPNNEQFF.